The 17 T cell receptor beta chains listed next were all sequenced from one sample in a study of regulatory T cells in long-lasting Graves disease. Time point: newly diagnosed GD, antithyroid drugs for less than 3 months. PBMC RNA served as the TCR library source. Construction of the TCR beta libraries employed iRepertoire HTBI primers in conjunction with Arm-PCR of CDR3 regions. Each CDR3 protein is one row after TCRdb ran MiXCR on the multiplex PCR reads. The table lists roughly 520,000 distinct CDR3 sequences, 12% of them singletons. This same sample was also taken into another study, of T cells in Graves' hyperthyroidism and ophthalmopathy.

The starting material was peripheral blood mononuclear cells (PBMCs), obtained at new diagnosis, from a patient treated with antithyroid drugs. These receptors came from a woman in her 30s with Graves disease.

This clonotype has a count of ten or more. The rearrangement joins TRBV13 to TRBJ1-5; D is uncertain. The length of the CDR3 is 15 residues. The V gene lost 1 base and the J gene lost 0 bases, with 7 bases spanning the gap. CDR1 and CDR2 from the germline V gene are PRHDT and FYEKMQ (reference sequence). CDR3 in amino acids: CASSLDGSSNQPQHF. The DNA of the CDR3 is TGTGCCAGCAGCTTAGATGGCAGTAGCAATCAGCCCCAGCATTTT. Drawing the rest from reference TRBV13 and TRBJ1-5, the complete variable domain is AAGVIQSPRHLIKEKRETATLKCYPIPRHDTVYWYQQGPGQDPQFLISFYEKMQSDKGSIPDRFSAQQFSDYHSELNMSSLELGDSALYFCASSLDGSSNQPQHFGDGTRLSIL.

The chain joins TRBV27 to TRBJ2-2; no clear D gene. This CDR3 spans 13 amino acids. V lost 8 bases and J 3 bases, leaving 10 bases between the germline ends. Per the germline V gene, CDR1 is MNHEY and CDR2 is SMNVEV (reference sequence). The CDR3 loop is CASSPFHTGELFF. For the CDR3, the DNA is TGTGCCAGCTCCCCCTTTCACACCGGGGAGCTGTTTTTT.

This clonotype has ten or more counts. The chain carries TRBV27 and TRBJ2-3; TRBD2 matches 12 bases. J was trimmed by 4 bases and V by 5 bases; bases with no gene match: 4. The germline gives CDR1 MNHEY, CDR2 SMNVEV (reference sequence). This CDR3 contains 15 residues. In DNA form, the CDR3 reads TGTGCCAGCAGTCCTAGCGGGAGGGCCGCAGATACGCAGTATTTT. This sequence encodes CASSPSGRAADTQYF.

This clonotype turned up a few times. The rearrangement uses TRBV19 and TRBJ1-2; D possibly corresponds to TRBD1 (5 bases). This CDR3 contains 16 residues. The V and J ends lost 6 bases and 8 bases respectively, with 25 bases between them. Germline V lookup: CDR1 LNHDA, CDR2 SQIVND (reference sequence). The CDR3 DNA reads TGTGCCAGTAGAACCCCGGGACGGCTGATATCGTGGGGCTACACCTTC. This encodes CASRTPGRLISWGYTF.

This clonotype was seen a handful of times. This may be a read error, as it is one base from a much larger clone. CDR3: CASGLSRVPSYEQYF. CDR3 coding DNA: TGTGCCAGCGGTTTATCGAGAGTCCCGTCCTACGAGCAGTACTTC. This chain connects TRBV27 to TRBJ2-7, with D uncertain. In germline, CDR1 is MNHEY, CDR2 SMNVEV (reference sequence). This CDR3 spans 15 amino acids.

This chain joins TRBV24-1 and TRBJ1-5; TRBD1 matches 8 bases. Germline CDR1 KGHDR, CDR2 SFDVKD. The J segment lost 6 bases and the V segment lost 3 bases, leaving 6 bases of the junction unmatched. The CDR3 is made up of 15 amino acids. CDR3 coding DNA: TGTGCCACCAGTGATCCACGACAGGGGAGTCAGCCCCAGCATTTT. This encodes CATSDPRQGSQPQHF.

CDR3 protein: CASSLSGPVGSPLHF. The CDR3 DNA is TGTGCCAGCAGCTTGTCTGGCCCGGTCGGTTCACCCCTCCACTTT. The J gene is TRBJ1-6, the V gene TRBV5-6; D uncertain. Per the germline V gene, CDR1 is SGHDT and CDR2 is YYEEEE. The CDR3 contains 15 residues. V shed 1 base and J shed 9 bases, with 14 bases lying between them.

This clonotype was counted at least ten times. The chain joins TRBV27 to TRBJ1-1; perhaps TRBD1 as D (5 bases). Trimming removed 6 bases from V and 1 base from J, with 9 bases in between. This CDR3 spans 13 amino acids. Germline assignment: CDR1 MNHEY and CDR2 SMNVEV (reference sequence). In DNA form, the CDR3 reads TGTGCCAGCAGAGACGGACAGAACACTGAAGCTTTCTTT. This sequence encodes CASRDGQNTEAFF.

As regards this clonotype: A much more abundant neighbour one base away suggests this may be a read error. The genes are TRBV5-6 and TRBJ2-7; 7 nucleotides agree with TRBD2. The CDR3 loop spans 13 amino acids. Germline V lookup: CDR1 SGHDT, CDR2 YYEEEE. The CDR3 loop reads CASSLGGDYKQYF. CDR3 sequence (DNA): TGTGCCAGCAGCTTGGGAGGGGACTACAAGCAGTACTTC.

The table lists this clonotype with many counts. The chain recombines TRBV6-2 or TRBV6-3 with TRBJ2-7; 11 positions match TRBD2. J was trimmed by 4 bases and V by 5 bases; bases with no gene match: 1. The CDR3 has 13 amino acids. CDR1 MNHEY and CDR2 SVGEGT come from the germline V gene. Here the CDR3 reads CASSRLAGYEQYF. CDR3 nucleotides: TGTGCCAGCAGTCGACTAGCGGGATACGAGCAGTACTTC.

This clonotype was detected ten times or more. The rearrangement joins TRBV20-1 to TRBJ2-1, with TRBD2 matching over 10 bases. V shed 6 bases and J 6 bases; nucleotides not matched to a gene: 8. The germline gives CDR1 DFQATT, CDR2 SNEGSKA (reference sequence). The CDR3 extends over 14 amino acids. DNA for the CDR3: TGCAGTGCCGAGCTACTAGCGGGGATCAATGAGCAGTTCTTC. It encodes CSAELLAGINEQFF.

Note on this clonotype: In this CDR3 the conserved last residue, phenylalanine or tryptophan, is missing, so a read error is likely. The DNA for the CDR3 is TGCGCCAGCAGCTTGTTGGCAGCTGCTGTAACTGAAGCTTTCCTT. This codes for CASSLLAAAVTEAFL. This chain uses TRBV5-1 with TRBJ1-1, with D unclear. Germline CDR1 is SGHRS and CDR2 is YFSETQ. The CDR3 has 15 residues. The ends were cut back, 1 base at V and 5 bases at J, with 15 bases in the middle.

This clonotype has at least ten counts. The chain couples TRBV5-1 to TRBJ1-6; D ambiguous. Looked up from germline, CDR1 is SGHRS and CDR2 is YFSETQ. This CDR3 contains 13 residues. Trimming took off 3 bases at V and 4 bases at J, with 5 bases between the two ends. The CDR3, as DNA: TGCGCCAGCAGCTGGAATTATAATTCACCCCTCCACTTT. Protein product: CASSWNYNSPLHF.

This chain connects TRBV9 to TRBJ1-1; 9 bases map to TRBD1. With V trimmed by 4 bases and J by 5 bases, 9 bases remained unmatched. The CDR3 is made up of 15 amino acids. Germline loops: CDR1 SGDLS, CDR2 YYNGEE. This CDR3 reads CASSPIHRGLTEAFF. CDR3 DNA: TGTGCCAGCAGCCCTATTCACAGGGGGCTGACTGAAGCTTTCTTT. Full variable domain (outside the CDR3, taken from reference TRBV9 and TRBJ1-1): DSGVTQTPKHLITATGQRVTLRCSPRSGDLSVYWYQQSLDQGLQFLIQYYNGEERAKGNILERFSAQQFPDLHSELNLSSLELGDSALYFCASSPIHRGLTEAFFGQGTRLTVV.

This clonotype was counted many times. The J gene is TRBJ2-7, the V gene TRBV14; maybe TRBD2 (6 bases). CDR3 length equals 14 residues. Trimming removed 8 bases at V and 6 bases at J, with 20 bases between. CDR1 is SGHDN and CDR2 is FVKESK in the germline V gene. The CDR3 DNA follows: TGTGCCAGCCGTGCGGGACGGACCTTTTCCGAGCAGTACTTC. Protein product: CASRAGRTFSEQYF.

A note on this clonotype: A single base is all that separates this from a far larger clone, so a read error is likely. The V and J genes are TRBV20-1 and TRBJ2-5; 8 bases line up with TRBD1. Germline V lookup: CDR1 DFQATT, CDR2 SNEGSKA (reference sequence). J lost 11 bases, V lost 3 bases, and 11 bases had no gene match. The CDR3 covers 13 residues. The CDR3 loop is CSASRTGKAEQYF. CDR3 sequence (DNA): TGCAGTGCTAGCCGGACAGGGAAGGCTGAGCAGTACTTC.

Only one count was recorded for this clonotype. The chain employs TRBV12-3 or TRBV12-4 and TRBJ2-3; 11 bases align to TRBD2. This CDR3 comprises 18 residues. V shed 6 bases, J shed 0 bases, and the junction held 11 bases outside the gene matches. The CDR3 DNA is TGTGCCAGCAGCCCTGGGACTAGCGGCACATATAGCACAGATACGCAGTATTTT. It specifies CASSPGTSGTYSTDTQYF.